The 14 T cell receptor beta chains below were found in one sample sequenced in a study of blood T cell repertoires in COVID-19. The assay was immunoSEQ multiplex PCR, and TCRdb's table has in-frame clones only and misses some. The sample lists about 170,000 clones; 84% were seen once. Sequenced input: peripheral blood. Receptors originate from a man in his late teens or twenties with active or convalescent COVID-19.

V is TRBV2 and J is TRBJ1-4; D uncertain. CDR3 size: 14 residues. V dropped 7 bases and J dropped 0 bases, with 9 bases sitting between them. Germline-derived CDR1 and CDR2 are SNHLY and FYNNEI. In DNA form, the CDR3 reads TGTGCCAGCATGGCTGCCGCAACTAATGAAAAACTGTTTTTT. It codes for CASMAAATNEKLFF. Supplemented by reference TRBV2 and TRBJ1-4, the full variable domain reads EPEVTQTPSHQVTQMGQEVILRCVPISNHLYFYWYRQILGQKVEFLVSFYNNEISEKSEIFDDQFSVERPDGSNFTLKIRSTKLEDSAMYFCASMAAATNEKLFFGSGTQLSVL.

The J gene is TRBJ1-1, the V gene TRBV5-6, with D maybe TRBD1 (5 bases). Germline V gives CDR1 SGHDT, CDR2 YYEEEE. This CDR3 is 15 amino acids long. The V end lost 1 base, the J end lost 5 bases, and 15 bases lay between the germline ends. CDR3: CASSLPAGGRTEAFF. CDR3 nucleotides: TGTGCCAGCAGCTTGCCCGCGGGGGGAAGGACTGAAGCTTTCTTT.

Only a few counts were recorded for this clone. V usage is TRBV5-8 and J usage is TRBJ2-7, with D maybe TRBD1 (7 bases). Germline CDR1 is SGHTS and CDR2 is YDEGEE. The CDR3 runs to 15 residues. The V and J ends lost 5 bases and 0 bases respectively, with 15 bases between them. The CDR3 protein is CASRDRQGLSYEQYF. In nucleotides, the CDR3 is TGTGCCAGCAGAGACCGACAGGGACTCTCCTACGAGCAGTACTTC. The entire variable domain, with the rest obtained from reference TRBV5-8 and TRBJ2-7, is as follows: EAGVTQSPTHLIKTRGQQATLRCSPISGHTSVYWYQQALGLGLQFLLWYDEGEERNRGNFPPRFSGRQFPNYSSELNVNALELEDSALYLCASRDRQGLSYEQYFGPGTRLTVT.

The chain couples TRBV15 to TRBJ2-7, with D maybe TRBD2 (5 bases). CDR1 and CDR2 from the germline V gene are LNHNV and YYDKDF (reference sequence). The length of the CDR3 is 18 residues. The ends were cut back, 1 base at V and 3 bases at J, with 22 bases in the middle. The CDR3 DNA follows: TGTGCCACCAGCAGAGGAGGAGGCGGGCCCCTAAGAAGCTACGAGCAGTACTTC. Amino acid sequence: CATSRGGGGPLRSYEQYF.

The J gene is TRBJ2-1, the V gene TRBV6-5, with D possibly being TRBD2 (6 bases). Looked up from germline, CDR1 is MNHEY and CDR2 is SVGAGI. Trimming stripped 6 bases from V and 3 bases from J, with 15 bases between. CDR3 length equals 15 residues. The CDR3 sequence: CASRKGRELYNEQFF. CDR3 in DNA: TGTGCCAGCAGGAAAGGGCGGGAACTCTACAATGAGCAGTTCTTC.

The rearrangement uses TRBV18 and TRBJ2-7; D might be TRBD2 (5 bases). V gave up 3 bases and J gave up 2 bases, with 11 bases separating them. This CDR3 is built from 14 residues. Looked up from germline, CDR1 is KGHSH and CDR2 is LQKENI. The CDR3: CASSPQAATYEQYF. The CDR3, as DNA: TGTGCCAGCTCACCTCAAGCGGCCACCTACGAGCAGTACTTC.

This sequence joins TRBV5-6 and TRBJ2-7; D perhaps matches TRBD2 (6 bases). The CDR3 is 15 amino acids. CDR1 and CDR2 from the germline V gene are SGHDT and YYEEEE. V dropped 0 bases and J dropped 0 bases, with 10 bases sitting between them. Here the CDR3 reads CASSLVPGGSYEQYF. As DNA, the CDR3 is TGTGCCAGCAGCTTGGTCCCCGGGGGCTCCTACGAGCAGTACTTC.

Comments on this clone: The sample carries other DNA sequences with the same CDR3. The V gene is TRBV5-1, the J gene TRBJ2-3; D might be TRBD2 (5 bases). The V end was cut by 0 bases, the J end by 2 bases, with 7 bases between. This CDR3 contains 14 residues. Germline CDR1 is SGHRS and CDR2 is YFSETQ. CDR3 DNA sequence: TGCGCCAGCAGCTTGGGAGGGTCCACAGATACGCAGTATTTT. This gives the protein CASSLGGSTDTQYF. The complete variable domain, with remaining parts taken from reference TRBV5-1 and TRBJ2-3, reads KAGVTQTPRYLIKTRGQQVTLSCSPISGHRSVSWYQQTPGQGLQFLFEYFSETQRNKGNFPGRFSGRQFSNSRSEMNVSTLELGDSALYLCASSLGGSTDTQYFGPGTRLTVL.

This clone was seen more than once but under ten times. The V gene is TRBV9, the J gene TRBJ2-7; TRBD1 is a possible D gene (6 bases). In germline, CDR1 is SGDLS, CDR2 YYNGEE. The CDR3 runs to 17 residues. With 4 bases removed from V and 3 bases from J, the gap between germline ends came to 23 bases. As DNA, the CDR3 is TGTGCCAGCAGCACCAGCCCCACGGGAAGGGGGTACTACGAGCAGTACTTC. Translation: CASSTSPTGRGYYEQYF.

The gene calls are TRBV3-1 (or the pseudogene TRBV3-2) and TRBJ1-5, with D possibly TRBD1 on 6 matching bases. Per the germline V gene, CDR1 is LGHDT and CDR2 is YNNKEL (reference sequence). V was trimmed by 9 bases and J by 7 bases, leaving 10 bases between them. There are 11 residues in the CDR3. The CDR3 bases are TGTGCCAGACAGGGTTACCAGCCCCAGCATTTT. Translating gives CARQGYQPQHF.

The rearrangement links TRBV2 to TRBJ2-3; 10 positions match TRBD2. The CDR3 covers 16 residues. Trimming removed 1 base from V and 3 bases from J; junction bases left unmatched: 4. Germline loops: CDR1 SNHLY, CDR2 FYNNEI. The DNA of the CDR3 is TGTGCCAGCAGTGAAGGGGCTAGCGGGGGTACAGATACGCAGTATTTT. Translating it yields CASSEGASGGTDTQYF.

J is TRBJ2-1 and V is TRBV21-1; the D segment call TRBD2 is taken from the table without a DNA check. TRBV21-1 is marked as a pseudogene. CDR3 size: 13 residues. The CDR3 DNA follows: TGTGCCAGAGCTGGGACTACCTACAATGAGCAGTTCTTC. Its protein product is CARAGTTYNEQFF.

This chain joins TRBV11-2 and TRBJ2-7; TRBD1 is a possible D gene (6 bases). Trimming took off 5 bases at V and 1 base at J, with 15 bases between the two ends. Germline CDR1 is SGHAT and CDR2 is FQNNGV. The length of the CDR3 is 15 residues. This chain's CDR3 is CASSPQQGWSYEQYF. In nucleotides, the CDR3 is TGTGCCAGCAGCCCTCAGCAGGGGTGGTCCTACGAGCAGTACTTC.

This chain uses TRBV19 with TRBJ2-7; D is possibly TRBD1 (5 bases). V lost 2 bases and J 1 base, leaving 6 bases between the germline ends. This CDR3 contains 13 residues. Germline loops: CDR1 LNHDA, CDR2 SQIVND (reference sequence). CDR3 DNA: TGTGCCAGTAGTATAACAGGATCCTACGAGCAGTACTTC. Its translation is CASSITGSYEQYF.